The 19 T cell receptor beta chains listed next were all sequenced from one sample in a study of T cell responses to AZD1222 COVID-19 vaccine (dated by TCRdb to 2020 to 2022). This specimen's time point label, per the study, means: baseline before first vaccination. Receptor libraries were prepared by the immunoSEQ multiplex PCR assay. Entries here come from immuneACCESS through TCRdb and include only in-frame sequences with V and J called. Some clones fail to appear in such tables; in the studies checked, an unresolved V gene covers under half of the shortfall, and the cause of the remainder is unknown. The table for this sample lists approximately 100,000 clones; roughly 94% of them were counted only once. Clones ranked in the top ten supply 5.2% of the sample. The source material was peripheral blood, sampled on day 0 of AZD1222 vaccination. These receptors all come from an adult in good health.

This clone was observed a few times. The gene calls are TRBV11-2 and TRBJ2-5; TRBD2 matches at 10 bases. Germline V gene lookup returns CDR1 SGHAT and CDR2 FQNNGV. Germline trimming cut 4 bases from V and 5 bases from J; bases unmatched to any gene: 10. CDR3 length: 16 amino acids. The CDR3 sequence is CASSWGASGSRETQYF. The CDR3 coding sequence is TGTGCCAGCAGCTGGGGGGCTAGCGGGAGTAGGGAGACCCAGTACTTC.

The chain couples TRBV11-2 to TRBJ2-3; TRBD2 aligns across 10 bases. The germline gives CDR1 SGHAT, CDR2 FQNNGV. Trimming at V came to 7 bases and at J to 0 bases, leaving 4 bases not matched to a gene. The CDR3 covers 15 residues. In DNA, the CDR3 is TGTGCCAGCACTACTAGCGGGAAGAGCACAGATACGCAGTATTTT. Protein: CASTTSGKSTDTQYF.

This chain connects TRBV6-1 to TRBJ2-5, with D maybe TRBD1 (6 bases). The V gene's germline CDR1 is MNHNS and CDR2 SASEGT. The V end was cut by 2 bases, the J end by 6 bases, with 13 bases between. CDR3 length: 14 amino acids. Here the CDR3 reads CASSERGIRKTQYF. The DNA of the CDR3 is TGTGCCAGCAGTGAAAGGGGGATTCGGAAGACCCAGTACTTC.

CDR3 DNA sequence: TGTGCCAGCAGCTTAGCCGGGTTCTCTGGAAACACCATATATTTT. It specifies CASSLAGFSGNTIYF. This chain joins TRBV7-2 and TRBJ1-3; no clear D gene. Germline V CDR1 and CDR2: SGHTA, FQGNSA. The CDR3 is 15 residues long. The V and J ends lost 0 bases and 0 bases respectively, with 6 bases between them.

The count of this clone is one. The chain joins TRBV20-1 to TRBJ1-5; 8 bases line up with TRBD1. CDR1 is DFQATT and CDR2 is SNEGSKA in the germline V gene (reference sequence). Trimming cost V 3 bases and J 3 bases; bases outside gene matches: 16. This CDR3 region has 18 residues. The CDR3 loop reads CSASPFGGRGHDNQPQHF. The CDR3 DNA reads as TGCAGTGCTAGTCCGTTCGGCGGCAGGGGGCATGACAATCAGCCCCAGCATTTT.

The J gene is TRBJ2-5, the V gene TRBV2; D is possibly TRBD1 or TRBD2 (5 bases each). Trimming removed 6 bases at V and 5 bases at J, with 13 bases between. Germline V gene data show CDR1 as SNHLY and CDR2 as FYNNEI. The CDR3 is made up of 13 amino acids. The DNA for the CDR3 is TGTGCCAGCAGGGGGACCCTAGGCGAGACCCAGTACTTC. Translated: CASRGTLGETQYF.

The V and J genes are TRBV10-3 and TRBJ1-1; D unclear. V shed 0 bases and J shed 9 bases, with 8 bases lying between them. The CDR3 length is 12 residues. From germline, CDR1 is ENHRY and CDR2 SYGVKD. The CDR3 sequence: CAISESLRKAFF. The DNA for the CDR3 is TGTGCCATCAGTGAGTCGCTAAGAAAAGCTTTCTTT.

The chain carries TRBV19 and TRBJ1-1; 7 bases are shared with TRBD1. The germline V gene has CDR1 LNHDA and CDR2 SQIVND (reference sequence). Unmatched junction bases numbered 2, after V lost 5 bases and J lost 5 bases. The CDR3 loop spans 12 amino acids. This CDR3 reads CASSVRGTEAFF. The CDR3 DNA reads TGTGCCAGTAGTGTCAGGGGGACTGAAGCTTTCTTT.

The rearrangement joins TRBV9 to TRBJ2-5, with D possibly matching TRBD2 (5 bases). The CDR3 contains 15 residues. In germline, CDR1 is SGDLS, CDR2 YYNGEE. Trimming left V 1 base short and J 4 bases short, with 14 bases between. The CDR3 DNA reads TGTGCCAGCAGCGTAAGTGAGGGATGGGCAGAGACCCAGTACTTC. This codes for CASSVSEGWAETQYF.

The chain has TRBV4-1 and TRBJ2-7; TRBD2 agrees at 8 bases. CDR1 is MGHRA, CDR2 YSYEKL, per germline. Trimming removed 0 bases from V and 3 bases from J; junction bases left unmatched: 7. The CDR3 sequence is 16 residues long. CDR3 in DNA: TGCGCCAGCAGCCAAGATCAGGCTAGCGGGCTCTACGAGCAGTACTTC. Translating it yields CASSQDQASGLYEQYF.

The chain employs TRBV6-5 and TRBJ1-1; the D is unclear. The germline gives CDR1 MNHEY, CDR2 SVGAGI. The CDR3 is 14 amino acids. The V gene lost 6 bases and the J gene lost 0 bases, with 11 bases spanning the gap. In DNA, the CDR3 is TGTGCCAGCAGGGTAGGAATCATGAACACTGAAGCTTTCTTT. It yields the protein CASRVGIMNTEAFF.

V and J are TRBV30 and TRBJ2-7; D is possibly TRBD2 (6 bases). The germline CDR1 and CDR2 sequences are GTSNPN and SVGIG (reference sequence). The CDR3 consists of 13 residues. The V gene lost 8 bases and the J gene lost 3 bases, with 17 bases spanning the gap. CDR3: CAGGRQGGYEQYF. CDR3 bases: TGTGCCGGGGGTCGGCAGGGAGGCTACGAGCAGTACTTC. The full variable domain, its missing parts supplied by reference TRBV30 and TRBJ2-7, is SQTIHQWPATLVQPVGSPLSLECTVEGTSNPNLYWYRQAAGRGLQLLFYSVGIGQISSEVPQNLSASRPQDRQFILSSKKLLLSDSGFYLCAGGRQGGYEQYFGPGTRLTVT.

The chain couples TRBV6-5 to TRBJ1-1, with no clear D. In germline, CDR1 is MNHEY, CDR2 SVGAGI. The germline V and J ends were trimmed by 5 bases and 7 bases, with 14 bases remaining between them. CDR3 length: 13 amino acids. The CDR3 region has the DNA TGTGCCAGCAGTCGAAGGGATTTCGGTGAAGCTTTCTTT. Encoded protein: CASSRRDFGEAFF.

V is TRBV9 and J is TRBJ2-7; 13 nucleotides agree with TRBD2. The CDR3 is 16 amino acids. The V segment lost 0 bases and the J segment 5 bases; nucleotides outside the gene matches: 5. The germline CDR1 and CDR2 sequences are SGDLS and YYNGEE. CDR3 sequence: CASSVGTSGRLNEQYF. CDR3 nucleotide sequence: TGTGCCAGCAGCGTAGGGACTAGCGGGAGACTCAACGAGCAGTACTTC.

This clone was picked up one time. The chain's CDR3 is CASSRQGREEQFF. The CDR3 nucleotides are TGTGCCAGCTCCCGACAGGGCCGAGAGGAGCAGTTCTTC. The chain has TRBV18 and TRBJ2-1; 7 bases are shared with TRBD1. The CDR3 covers 13 residues. Germline lookup yields CDR1 KGHSH and CDR2 LQKENI. V lost 6 bases to trimming and J lost 10 bases; unmatched junction nucleotides: 9.

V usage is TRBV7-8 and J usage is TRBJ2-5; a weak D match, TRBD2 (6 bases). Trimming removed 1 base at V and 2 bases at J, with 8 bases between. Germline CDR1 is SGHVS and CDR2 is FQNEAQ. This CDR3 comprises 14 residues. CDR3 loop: CASSLGTTQETQYF. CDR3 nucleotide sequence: TGTGCCAGCAGCTTAGGGACTACACAAGAGACCCAGTACTTC.

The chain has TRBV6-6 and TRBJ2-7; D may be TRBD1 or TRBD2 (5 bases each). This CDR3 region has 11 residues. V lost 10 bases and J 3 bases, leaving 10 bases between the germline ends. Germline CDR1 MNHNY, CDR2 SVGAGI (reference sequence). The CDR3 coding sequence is TGTGCCACGGGGCGAGACTACGAGCAGTACTTC. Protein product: CATGRDYEQYF.

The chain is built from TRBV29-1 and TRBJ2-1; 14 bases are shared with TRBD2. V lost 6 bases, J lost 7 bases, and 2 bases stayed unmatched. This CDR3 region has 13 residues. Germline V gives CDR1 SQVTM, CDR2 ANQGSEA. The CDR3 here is CSVWTSGGNEQFF. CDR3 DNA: TGCAGCGTGTGGACTAGCGGGGGGAATGAGCAGTTCTTC.

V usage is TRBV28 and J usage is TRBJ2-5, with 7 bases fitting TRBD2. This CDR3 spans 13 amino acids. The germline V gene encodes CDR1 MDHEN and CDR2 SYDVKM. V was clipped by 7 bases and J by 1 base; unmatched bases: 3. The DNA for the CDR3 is TGTGCCAGCATGGGAGGGGCCCAAGAGACCCAGTACTTC. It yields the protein CASMGGAQETQYF.